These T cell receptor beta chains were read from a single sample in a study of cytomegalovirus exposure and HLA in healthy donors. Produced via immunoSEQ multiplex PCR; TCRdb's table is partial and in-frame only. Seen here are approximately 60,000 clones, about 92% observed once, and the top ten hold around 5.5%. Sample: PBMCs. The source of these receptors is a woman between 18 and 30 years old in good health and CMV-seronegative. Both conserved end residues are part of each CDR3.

CDR3 protein: CSAADNEQFF; V gene: TRBV20-1; J gene: TRBJ2-1
CDR3 protein: CANGGISTDTQYF; V gene: TRBV21-1; J gene: TRBJ2-3
CDR3 protein: CASSSGTGDNEQFF; V gene: TRBV5-1; J gene: TRBJ2-1
CDR3 protein: CASSLEPVVTEAFF; V gene: TRBV7-8; J gene: TRBJ1-1
CDR3 protein: CASSLGLAGGTTDTQYF; V gene: TRBV4-2; J gene: TRBJ2-3
CDR3 protein: CASSFEGATPLLPPYEQYF; V gene: TRBV5-4; J gene: TRBJ2-7
CDR3 protein: CASSILQGALETQYF; V gene: TRBV19; J gene: TRBJ2-5
CDR3 protein: CASSLLTAGGLDEQFF; V gene: TRBV27; J gene: TRBJ2-1
CDR3 protein: CASSLAGGNSNQPQHF; V gene: TRBV5-6; J gene: TRBJ1-5
CDR3 protein: CASRGQGVSNEQFF; V gene: TRBV6-5; J gene: TRBJ2-1
CDR3 protein: CASSSGGSIPSGYTF; V gene: TRBV4-3; J gene: TRBJ1-2
CDR3 protein: CASTKKGQGGETQYF; V gene: TRBV19; J gene: TRBJ2-5
CDR3 protein: CASSFRGDRTDTQYF; V gene: TRBV7-3; J gene: TRBJ2-3
CDR3 protein: CSVEFRGLGYTF; V gene: TRBV29-1; J gene: TRBJ1-2
CDR3 protein: CASSLGGPGYTF; V gene: TRBV5-1; J gene: TRBJ1-2
CDR3 protein: CASNKDWTYNEQFF; V gene: TRBV2; J gene: TRBJ2-1
CDR3 protein: CASSLGTGSFAAFF; V gene: TRBV18; J gene: TRBJ1-1
CDR3 protein: CASSPPSGKNAEQFF; V gene: TRBV7-2; J gene: TRBJ2-1
CDR3 protein: CASSIGQGEVGELFF; V gene: TRBV7-7; J gene: TRBJ2-2
CDR3 protein: CASSLELAGSETQYF; V gene: TRBV5-4; J gene: TRBJ2-5
CDR3 protein: CASSPQAAMGYGYTF; V gene: TRBV7-9; J gene: TRBJ1-2
CDR3 protein: CASSSLGARASSYNEQFF; V gene: TRBV27; J gene: TRBJ2-1
CDR3 protein: CASSETFGGQGAAEAFF; V gene: TRBV2; J gene: TRBJ1-1